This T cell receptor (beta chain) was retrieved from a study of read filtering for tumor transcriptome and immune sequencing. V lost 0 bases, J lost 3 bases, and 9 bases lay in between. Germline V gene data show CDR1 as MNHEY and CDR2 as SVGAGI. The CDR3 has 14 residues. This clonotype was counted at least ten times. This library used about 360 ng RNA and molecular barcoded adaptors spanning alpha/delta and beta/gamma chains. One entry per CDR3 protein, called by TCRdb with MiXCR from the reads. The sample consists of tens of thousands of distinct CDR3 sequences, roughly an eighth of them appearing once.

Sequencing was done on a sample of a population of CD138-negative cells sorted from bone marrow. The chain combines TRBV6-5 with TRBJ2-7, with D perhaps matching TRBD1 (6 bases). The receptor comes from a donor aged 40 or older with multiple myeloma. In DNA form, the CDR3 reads TGTGCCAGCAGTTACTCGCAAGGGGGCTACGAGCAGTACTTC. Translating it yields CASSYSQGGYEQYF.